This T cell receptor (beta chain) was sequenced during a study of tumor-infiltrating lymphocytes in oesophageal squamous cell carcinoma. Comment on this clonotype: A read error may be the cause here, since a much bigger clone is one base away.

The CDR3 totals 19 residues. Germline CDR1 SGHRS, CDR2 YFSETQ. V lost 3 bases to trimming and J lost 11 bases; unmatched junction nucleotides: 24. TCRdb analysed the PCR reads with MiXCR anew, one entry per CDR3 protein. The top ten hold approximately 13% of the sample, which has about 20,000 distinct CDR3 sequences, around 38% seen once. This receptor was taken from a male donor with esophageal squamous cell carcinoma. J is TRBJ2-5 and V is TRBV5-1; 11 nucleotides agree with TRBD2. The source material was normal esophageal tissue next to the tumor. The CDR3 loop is CASSSTGLAGYSSYNEQYF. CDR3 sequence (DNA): TGCGCCAGCAGCTCGACAGGACTAGCGGGTTATAGCTCCTACAATGAGCAGTACTTC.